Below are 23 T cell receptor beta chains sequenced from a single sample in a study of identical twins. A single record per CDR3 protein comes from TCRdb applying MiXCR to the 5' RACE reads. The sample contains 1.5 million to 2 million distinct CDR3 sequences, around a third of which appear only once. Sequences were obtained from cord blood. Receptors originate from a newborn girl in good health.

Notes on this clonotype: At one of its ends the junction is not consistent with the germline gene, which may arise from a read error. J is TRBJ2-1 and V is TRBV20-1, with 7 positions matching TRBD1. CDR3 size: 15 residues. Germline-derived CDR1 and CDR2 are DFQATT and SNEGSKA (reference sequence). CDR3 sequence reads: CGALDRASSYSEQFF. The CDR3 DNA is TGCGGTGCCTTAGACAGGGCCTCCTCCTACAGTGAGCAGTTCTTC.

A note on this clonotype: This may come from a read error, since a much larger clone is one base off. This chain connects TRBV27 to TRBJ2-4; no firm D call. CDR1 is MNHEY and CDR2 is SMNVEV in the germline V gene (reference sequence). The CDR3 length is 11 residues. Trimming stripped 6 bases from V and 5 bases from J, with 5 bases between. CDR3 sequence: CASRAQNIQYF. The CDR3 nucleotides are TGTGCCAGCAGGGCCCAAAACATTCAGTACTTC.

The V and J genes are TRBV7-2 and TRBJ2-1, with no clear D. From germline, CDR1 is SGHTA and CDR2 FQGNSA. The V and J ends lost 1 base and 0 bases respectively, with 13 bases between them. The CDR3 contains 17 residues. The CDR3 DNA sequence: TGTGCCAGCAGCTTAGGTGGGGTGAGGAGCTCCTACAATGAGCAGTTCTTC. This encodes CASSLGGVRSSYNEQFF.

This clonotype was detected once. The chain combines TRBV30 with TRBJ1-4; no firm D call. Germline assignment: CDR1 GTSNPN and CDR2 SVGIG (reference sequence). The CDR3 runs 14 residues. V lost 2 bases, J lost 0 bases, and 7 bases lay in between. CDR3 DNA: TGTGCCTGGAGTCTCGGGGCAACTAATGAAAAACTGTTTTTT. Translated: CAWSLGATNEKLFF.

This clonotype was counted at least ten times. The chain couples TRBV20-1 to TRBJ2-3; perhaps TRBD2 as D (6 bases). Germline-derived CDR1 and CDR2 are DFQATT and SNEGSKA (reference sequence). V shed 3 bases and J shed 5 bases, with 9 bases lying between them. The CDR3 contains 12 residues. CDR3 sequence: CSASGRGDTQYF. The CDR3 region has the DNA TGCAGTGCTAGCGGGAGAGGAGATACGCAGTATTTT.

This clonotype was counted between two and nine times. V and J are TRBV20-1 and TRBJ1-1, with 7 bases lining up with TRBD1. The germline V gene encodes CDR1 DFQATT and CDR2 SNEGSKA (reference sequence). CDR3 size: 15 residues. The V segment lost 6 bases and the J segment 4 bases; nucleotides outside the gene matches: 14. The CDR3 sequence is CSAKKMGQPGTEAFF. DNA of the CDR3: TGCAGTGCCAAAAAAATGGGACAGCCGGGCACTGAAGCTTTCTTT.

V and J are TRBV2 and TRBJ2-5; the match to TRBD2 covers 10 bases. The J segment lost 11 bases and the V segment lost 7 bases, leaving 13 bases of the junction unmatched. Germline V CDR1 and CDR2: SNHLY, FYNNEI. This CDR3 is built from 14 residues. As DNA, the CDR3 is TGTGCCAGCAAGAAGCGGGAGGGCCGGGATGAGCAGTACTTC. It encodes CASKKREGRDEQYF. Using reference TRBV2 and TRBJ2-5 for the parts outside the CDR3, the full variable domain is EPEVTQTPSHQVTQMGQEVILRCVPISNHLYFYWYRQILGQKVEFLVSFYNNEISEKSEIFDDQFSVERPDGSNFTLKIRSTKLEDSAMYFCASKKREGRDEQYFGPGTRLLVL.

As for this clonotype: Since no conserved phenylalanine or tryptophan closes the CDR3, a read error is the likely cause. The DNA is left out, because the CDR3 cannot be placed on it with certainty; the CDR3 is given as TCRdb lists it. This chain connects TRBV21-1 to TRBJ2-1. TRBV21-1 is a pseudogene segment. The CDR3 length is 16 residues, termini included. This CDR3 is CASGAWVPTATMSSSS.

To note about this clonotype: Relative to the germline gene, one junction end is altered; a read error may explain this. The chain joins TRBV7-8 to TRBJ2-1; 11 nucleotides match TRBD2. The CDR3 contains 21 residues. The V gene's germline CDR1 is SGHVS and CDR2 FQNEAQ. DNA for the CDR3: TGTGTCAGCAGCCTCCGGTGGTTAGCGGGAGGGCTCTTTAGCTCCTACAATGAGCAGTTCTTC. This codes for CVSSLRWLAGGLFSSYNEQFF.

The genes are TRBV11-2 and TRBJ2-7, with 8 nucleotides matching TRBD2. Trimming cost V 1 base and J 0 bases; bases outside gene matches: 5. Looked up from germline, CDR1 is SGHAT and CDR2 is FQNNGV. The CDR3 totals 16 residues. CDR3 in DNA: TGTGCCAGCAGCTTAGGGTCGGGACTAGTCTCCTACGAGCAGTACTTC. This codes for CASSLGSGLVSYEQYF. The variable domain in full, completed from reference TRBV11-2 and TRBJ2-7, reads EAGVAQSPRYKIIEKRQSVAFWCNPISGHATLYWYQQILGQGPKLLIQFQNNGVVDDSQLPKDRFSAERLKGVDSTLKIQPAKLEDSAVYLCASSLGSGLVSYEQYFGPGTRLTVT.

This clonotype appeared a few times. The chain couples TRBV24-1 to TRBJ2-3; a possible D gene is TRBD2 (6 bases). The CDR3 totals 15 residues. Germline V CDR1 and CDR2: KGHDR, SFDVKD. Between the trimmed V and J ends, which lost 4 bases and 1 base, there was a span of 11 bases. The CDR3 loop reads CATSETRLGTDTQYF. For the CDR3, the DNA is TGTGCCACCAGTGAGACTAGATTGGGCACAGATACGCAGTATTTT.

Ten or more counts support this clonotype. This rearrangement joins TRBV7-9 to TRBJ2-3; tentative D call: TRBD1 (6 bases). The germline gives CDR1 SEHNR, CDR2 FQNEAQ (reference sequence). Trimming left V 3 bases short and J 2 bases short, with 9 bases between. This CDR3 has 14 amino acids. The CDR3 spells CASSFGQPTDTQYF. The CDR3 nucleotides read TGTGCCAGCAGCTTCGGACAGCCCACAGATACGCAGTATTTT.

Only a few counts were recorded for this clonotype. The chain has TRBV7-9 and TRBJ1-2; D perhaps matches TRBD1 (5 bases). Germline CDR1 and CDR2: SEHNR and FQNEAQ (reference sequence). CDR3 length: 13 residues. Trimming stripped 2 bases from V and 7 bases from J, with 11 bases between. In DNA, the CDR3 is TGTGCCAGCAGCTTACCCGGTCAGGGTGGCTACACCTTC. Encoded protein: CASSLPGQGGYTF.

The chain joins TRBV9 to TRBJ2-3, with 14 nucleotides matching TRBD2. J lost 3 bases, V lost 3 bases, and 9 bases had no gene match. Germline V gene data show CDR1 as SGDLS and CDR2 as YYNGEE. The CDR3 is made up of 18 amino acids. CDR3 coding DNA: TGTGCCAGCAGCGGACTAGCGGGAGGGCCTCAAGGGACAGATACGCAGTATTTT. Residues: CASSGLAGGPQGTDTQYF.

This clonotype has a handful of counts. V is TRBV14 and J is TRBJ2-2; D is unclear. Trimming left V 1 base short and J 0 bases short, with 9 bases between. In germline, CDR1 is SGHDN, CDR2 FVKESK. This CDR3 is built from 16 residues. The CDR3 protein is CASSQVGRSNTGELFF. CDR3 DNA sequence: TGTGCCAGCAGCCAAGTCGGAAGATCGAACACCGGGGAGCTGTTTTTT.

About this clonotype itself: Relative to the germline gene, one junction end is altered; a read error may explain this. The chain recombines TRBV29-1 with TRBJ2-7, with 7 nucleotides matching TRBD2. This CDR3 has 11 amino acids. Germline V gives CDR1 SQVTM, CDR2 ANQGSEA. CDR3 amino acids: CSVGGTYERYF. The CDR3 DNA reads TGCAGCGTGGGGGGGACCTACGAGCGGTACTTC.

Details on this clonotype: Just one base apart from a much larger clone, this may be a read error. CDR3 sequence (DNA): TGTGCCAGCAGCAAAGTAACGGGGCTCTACGAGCAGTACTTC. This encodes CASSKVTGLYEQYF. The rearrangement links TRBV4-2 to TRBJ2-7; either TRBD1 or TRBD2 may fit D (5 bases each). The CDR3 consists of 14 residues. The germline V gene encodes CDR1 LGHNA and CDR2 YNFKEQ. The V and J ends lost 5 bases and 3 bases respectively, with 14 bases between them.

The rearrangement joins TRBV10-2 to TRBJ2-7; a weak D match, TRBD1 (6 bases). Germline V gene sequence: CDR1 WSHSY, CDR2 SAAADI. Trimming removed 2 bases from V and 3 bases from J, with 11 bases in between. The CDR3 totals 14 residues. CDR3 sequence (DNA): TGCGCCAGCAGTGAGCCAGGGGCGGTCTACGAGCAGTACTTC. Translating it yields CASSEPGAVYEQYF.

This clonotype was seen a single time. V gene TRBV19 combines with J gene TRBJ1-2, with TRBD1 identical over 8 bases. With 4 bases clipped from V and 4 bases from J, the junction kept 5 bases outside the gene matches. Germline CDR1 and CDR2: LNHDA and SQIVND (reference sequence). This CDR3 spans 14 amino acids. The CDR3 region is CASSTGGSGYGYTF. The CDR3 DNA follows: TGTGCCAGTAGTACAGGGGGCTCGGGCTATGGCTACACCTTC. The whole variable domain, filled in from reference TRBV19 and TRBJ1-2, reads DGGITQSPKYLFRKEGQNVTLSCEQNLNHDAMYWYRQDPGQGLRLIYYSQIVNDFQKGDIAEGYSVSREKKESFPLTVTSAQKNPTAFYLCASSTGGSGYGYTFGSGTRLTVV.

J is TRBJ2-1 and V is TRBV10-3; maybe TRBD2 (5 bases). The germline V gene has CDR1 ENHRY and CDR2 SYGVKD. The V gene lost 4 bases and the J gene lost 10 bases, with 14 bases spanning the gap. CDR3 size: 13 residues. CDR3: CAISGTGINEQFF. The CDR3 DNA is TGTGCCATCAGTGGGACGGGGATCAACGAGCAGTTCTTC.

At least ten counts were recorded for this clonotype. The gene calls are TRBV4-2 and TRBJ2-7; D unclear. This CDR3 contains 12 residues. The germline V gene encodes CDR1 LGHNA and CDR2 YNFKEQ. V lost 0 bases and J 5 bases, leaving 5 bases between the germline ends. The CDR3 protein is CASSQDRNEQYF. The CDR3 DNA reads as TGTGCCAGCAGCCAAGATCGTAACGAGCAGTACTTC.

This clonotype was seen only a few times. This chain uses TRBV19 with TRBJ2-7; TRBD1 aligns across 7 bases. This CDR3 contains 12 residues. Germline CDR1 and CDR2: LNHDA and SQIVND (reference sequence). With 6 bases clipped from V and 4 bases from J, the junction kept 3 bases outside the gene matches. The CDR3 DNA sequence: TGTGCCAGTAGGGACAGGCCATACGAGCAGTACTTC. This encodes CASRDRPYEQYF.

The rearrangement joins TRBV7-9 to TRBJ2-4; TRBD2 might be the D (5 bases). CDR1 SEHNR and CDR2 FQNEAQ come from the germline V gene (reference sequence). Between the trimmed V and J ends, which lost 3 bases and 13 bases, there was a span of 13 bases. The CDR3 is made up of 12 amino acids. CDR3 DNA: TGTGCCAGCAGCTTTGGGGAGAGGGCCCAGTACTTC. As protein: CASSFGERAQYF.